In this sample, the clone carrying this TCR beta chain turned up once. The data were taken from a study of OX40 agonist ivuxolimab in advanced cancers. Study-wide context: Treatment of patients was with ivuxolimab, an agonistic anti-OX40 (CD134) antibody. One hepatocellular carcinoma and a couple of cutaneous melanoma patients partially responded.

Germline-derived CDR1 and CDR2 are SGHAT and FQNNGV. Between the trimmed V and J ends, which lost 4 bases and 5 bases, there was a span of 6 bases. The CDR3 contains 11 residues. Measured with immunoSEQ multiplex PCR; TCRdb has only the in-frame clones, and not every one. The sample holds 50,000 to 70,000 clones, around 84% seen once. This clonotype originated in an adult with an advanced solid tumor such as melanoma, head and neck, liver or kidney cancer. The chain couples TRBV11-2 to TRBJ2-7; D gene ambiguous. The source material was CD4+ or CD8+ T cells sorted from blood, sampled in a trial of the OX40 agonist ivuxolimab. The CDR3 region is CASSYLHEQYF. The CDR3 DNA is TGTGCCAGCAGCTATTTGCACGAGCAGTACTTC.